This TCR beta chain comes out of a study of shared T cell receptors in the human thymus. This CDR3 is built from 15 residues. The germline V gene encodes CDR1 LNHNV and CDR2 YYDKDF (reference sequence). The J segment lost 2 bases and the V segment lost 5 bases, leaving 4 bases of the junction unmatched. The data were produced by immunoSEQ multiplex PCR, yet TCRdb's version contains in-frame clones alone and is incomplete. This table has hundreds of thousands of clones, 85% to 90% appearing once. Another study also made use of these data, one on human thymus T cells. Per that study: Corrective surgery for congenital heart defects was being performed on the healthy Finnish infants who served as donors. Resections that were taken during corrective heart surgery supplied the thymus tissue. Seemingly biased V and J gene usage marked thymic and blood repertoires. Thymic repertoires of unrelated individuals were reported in related research to overlap highly.

Sequencing was carried out using thymocytes. V is TRBV15 and J is TRBJ2-5; 11 nucleotides line up with TRBD2. The receptor comes from a boy under three years old with a congenital heart defect. Here the CDR3 reads CATSPTSGKQETQYF. The CDR3 region has the DNA TGTGCCACCAGCCCGACTAGCGGGAAACAAGAGACCCAGTACTTC.